This TCR beta chain comes out of a study of blood T cell repertoires in COVID-19. Assay: immunoSEQ multiplex PCR; the TCRdb copy retains only in-frame clones and omits some. The sample carries about 180,000 clones, roughly 86% recorded once. Germline V CDR1 and CDR2: LNHDA, SQIVND (reference sequence). The CDR3 totals 15 residues. V shed 6 bases, J shed 10 bases, and the junction held 10 bases outside the gene matches. V usage is TRBV19 and J usage is TRBJ1-6; 9 bases match TRBD1. Sequencing used PBMCs or T cells enriched from blood (not recorded which). The sequence was obtained from a woman aged 25 to 39 who had recovered from COVID-19. The CDR3 loop reads CASRIGGTGPSPLHF. CDR3 DNA sequence: TGTGCCAGTAGGATCGGGGGGACAGGGCCCTCACCCCTCCACTTT.